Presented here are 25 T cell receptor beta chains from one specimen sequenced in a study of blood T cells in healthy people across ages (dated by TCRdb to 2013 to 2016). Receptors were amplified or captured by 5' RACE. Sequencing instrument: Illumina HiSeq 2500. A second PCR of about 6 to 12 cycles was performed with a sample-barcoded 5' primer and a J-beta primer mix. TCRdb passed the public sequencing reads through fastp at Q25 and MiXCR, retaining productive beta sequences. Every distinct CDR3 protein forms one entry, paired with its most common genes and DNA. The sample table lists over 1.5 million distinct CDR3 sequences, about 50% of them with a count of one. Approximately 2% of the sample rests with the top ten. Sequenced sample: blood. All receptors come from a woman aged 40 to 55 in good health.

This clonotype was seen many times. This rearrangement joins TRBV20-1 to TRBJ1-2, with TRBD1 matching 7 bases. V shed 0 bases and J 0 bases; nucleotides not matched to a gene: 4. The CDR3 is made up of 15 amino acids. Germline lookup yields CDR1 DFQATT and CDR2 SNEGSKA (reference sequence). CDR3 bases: TGCAGTGCTAGAGAGACAGGGAGGACTAACTATGGCTACACCTTC. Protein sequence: CSARETGRTNYGYTF.

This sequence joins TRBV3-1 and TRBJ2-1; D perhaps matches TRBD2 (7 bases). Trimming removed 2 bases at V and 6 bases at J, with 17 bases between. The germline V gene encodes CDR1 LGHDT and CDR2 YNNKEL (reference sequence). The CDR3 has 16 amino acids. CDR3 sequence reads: CASSQLGGGPRNEQFF. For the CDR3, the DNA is TGTGCCAGCAGCCAATTGGGGGGGGGGCCTCGCAATGAGCAGTTCTTC.

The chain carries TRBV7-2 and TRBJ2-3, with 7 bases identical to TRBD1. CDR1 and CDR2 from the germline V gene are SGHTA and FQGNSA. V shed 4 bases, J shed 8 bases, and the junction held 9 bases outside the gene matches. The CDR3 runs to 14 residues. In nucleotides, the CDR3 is TGTGCCAGCAGCTCCGGACAGGTTCGAGGTACGCAGTATTTT. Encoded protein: CASSSGQVRGTQYF. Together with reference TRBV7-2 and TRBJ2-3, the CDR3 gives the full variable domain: GAGVSQSPSNKVTEKGKDVELRCDPISGHTALYWYRQSLGQGLEFLIYFQGNSAPDKSGLPSDRFSAERTGGSVSTLTIQRTQQEDSAVYLCASSSGQVRGTQYFGPGTRLTVL.

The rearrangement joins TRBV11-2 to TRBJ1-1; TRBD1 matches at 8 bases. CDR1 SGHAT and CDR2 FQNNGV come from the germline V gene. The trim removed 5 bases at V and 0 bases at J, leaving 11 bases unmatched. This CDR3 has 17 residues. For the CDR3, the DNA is TGTGCCAGCAGCCGAATGGGGGCAGGGGGCCTGAACACTGAAGCTTTCTTT. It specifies CASSRMGAGGLNTEAFF.

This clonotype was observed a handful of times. CDR3 amino acids: CASSGAGTTEQFF. The DNA of the CDR3 is TGTGCCAGCAGTGGGGCCGGGACAACTGAGCAGTTCTTC. The chain uses TRBV25-1 and TRBJ2-1; D may be TRBD1 (6 bases). The V gene's germline CDR1 is MGHDK and CDR2 SYGVNS. CDR3 length equals 13 residues. With 4 bases removed from V and 9 bases from J, the gap between germline ends came to 13 bases. Full variable domain (rest looked up from reference TRBV25-1 and TRBJ2-1): EADIYQTPRYLVIGTGKKITLECSQTMGHDKMYWYQQDPGMELHLIHYSYGVNSTEKGDLSSESTVSRIRTEHFPLTLESARPSHTSQYLCASSGAGTTEQFFGPGTRLTVL.

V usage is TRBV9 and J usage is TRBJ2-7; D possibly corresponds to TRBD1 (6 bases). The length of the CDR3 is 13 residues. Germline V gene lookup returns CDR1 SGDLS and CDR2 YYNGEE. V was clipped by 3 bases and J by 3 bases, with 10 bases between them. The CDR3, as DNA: TGTGCCAGCAGCGCCACAGGGCTCTACGAGCAGTACTTC. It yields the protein CASSATGLYEQYF. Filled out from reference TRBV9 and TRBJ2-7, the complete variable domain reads DSGVTQTPKHLITATGQRVTLRCSPRSGDLSVYWYQQSLDQGLQFLIQYYNGEERAKGNILERFSAQQFPDLHSELNLSSLELGDSALYFCASSATGLYEQYFGPGTRLTVT.

CDR3 sequence: CASSQDLQAQGFLEETQYF. DNA for the CDR3: TGTGCCAGCAGCCAAGACCTGCAGGCCCAGGGTTTCCTGGAGGAGACCCAGTACTTC. This chain links TRBV4-2 with TRBJ2-4; TRBD1 might be the D (5 bases). The DNA matches TRBJ2-5 better at its end, which makes the J call doubtful. This CDR3 region has 19 residues. The germline gives CDR1 LGHNA, CDR2 YNFKEQ.

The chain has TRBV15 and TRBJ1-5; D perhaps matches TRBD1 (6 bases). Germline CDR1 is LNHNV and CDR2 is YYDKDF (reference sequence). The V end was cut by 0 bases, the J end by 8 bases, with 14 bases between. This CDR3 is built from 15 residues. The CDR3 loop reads CATSRDRGSGEPQHF. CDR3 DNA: TGTGCCACCAGCAGAGACAGGGGTTCGGGGGAGCCCCAGCATTTT.

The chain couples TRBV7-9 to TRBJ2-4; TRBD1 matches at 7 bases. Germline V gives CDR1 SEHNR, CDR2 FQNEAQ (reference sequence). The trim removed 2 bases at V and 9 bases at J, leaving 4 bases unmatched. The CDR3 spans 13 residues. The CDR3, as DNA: TGTGCCAGCAGCTTAACAGGGGATGGCATTCAGTACTTC. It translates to CASSLTGDGIQYF.

The CDR3 DNA is TGTGCCACCAGCAGATCCCGACGGGGATTGCAAGAGACCCAGTACTTC. Translation: CATSRSRRGLQETQYF. This rearrangement joins TRBV15 to TRBJ2-5; possibly TRBD2 for D (5 bases). Germline V gives CDR1 LNHNV, CDR2 YYDKDF (reference sequence). CDR3 length equals 16 residues. Trimming shortened V by 2 bases and J by 2 bases, and 15 bases separated the two germline ends.

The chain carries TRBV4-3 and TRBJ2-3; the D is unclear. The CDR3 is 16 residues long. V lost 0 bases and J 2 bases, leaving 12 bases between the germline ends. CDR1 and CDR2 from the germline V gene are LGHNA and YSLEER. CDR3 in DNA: TGCGCCAGCAGCCAAGATCCAGTGGCCCCCACAGATACGCAGTATTTT. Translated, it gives CASSQDPVAPTDTQYF.

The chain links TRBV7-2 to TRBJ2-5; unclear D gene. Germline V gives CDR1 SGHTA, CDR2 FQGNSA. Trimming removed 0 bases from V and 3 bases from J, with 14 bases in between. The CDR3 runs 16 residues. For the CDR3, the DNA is TGTGCCAGCAGCTTAGCGCCGGAACTGGCGAAAGAGACCCAGTACTTC. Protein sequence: CASSLAPELAKETQYF. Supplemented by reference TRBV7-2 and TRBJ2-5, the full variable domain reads GAGVSQSPSNKVTEKGKDVELRCDPISGHTALYWYRQSLGQGLEFLIYFQGNSAPDKSGLPSDRFSAERTGGSVSTLTIQRTQQEDSAVYLCASSLAPELAKETQYFGPGTRLLVL.

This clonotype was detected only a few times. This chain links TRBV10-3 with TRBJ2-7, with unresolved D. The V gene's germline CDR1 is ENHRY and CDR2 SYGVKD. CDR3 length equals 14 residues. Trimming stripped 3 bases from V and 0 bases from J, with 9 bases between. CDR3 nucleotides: TGTGCCATCAGTGACGGACGGAGCTCCTACGAGCAGTACTTC. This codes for CAISDGRSSYEQYF.

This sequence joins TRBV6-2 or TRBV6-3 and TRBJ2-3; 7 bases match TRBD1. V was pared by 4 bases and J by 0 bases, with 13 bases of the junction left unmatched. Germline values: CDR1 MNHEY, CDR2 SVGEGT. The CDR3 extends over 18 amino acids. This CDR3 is CASSSRQGLFSSTDTQYF. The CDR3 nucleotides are TGTGCCAGCAGTTCCAGACAGGGTTTGTTCTCTAGCACAGATACGCAGTATTTT.

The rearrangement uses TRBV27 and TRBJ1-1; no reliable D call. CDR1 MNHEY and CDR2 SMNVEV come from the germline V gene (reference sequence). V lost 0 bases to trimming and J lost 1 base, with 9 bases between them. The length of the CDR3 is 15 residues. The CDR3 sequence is CASSLSSRGNTEAFF. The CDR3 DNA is TGTGCCAGCAGTTTATCTTCCCGAGGGAACACTGAAGCTTTCTTT.

CDR3 loop: CASSQEAGLGNQPQHF. The DNA of the CDR3 is TGCGCCAGCAGCCAAGAGGCGGGTTTGGGCAATCAGCCCCAGCATTTT. The rearrangement joins TRBV4-3 to TRBJ1-5; D gene unclear. CDR1 and CDR2 (germline): LGHNA, YSLEER. Trimming cost V 0 bases and J 2 bases, with 11 bases left between them. The CDR3 runs 16 residues.

The CDR3 reads CASSIGTGHGLGSDTQYF. The CDR3, as DNA: TGTGCCAGCAGTATAGGGACAGGGCATGGTTTAGGTTCAGATACGCAGTATTTT. V gene TRBV5-4 combines with J gene TRBJ2-3; 9 bases match TRBD1. CDR1 and CDR2 from the germline V gene are SGHNT and YYREEE (reference sequence). The CDR3 spans 18 residues. V gave up 5 bases and J gave up 4 bases; unmatched junction bases: 17.

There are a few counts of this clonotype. The CDR3 loop is CASSVTGRETQFF. Here the CDR3 DNA reads TGTGCCAGCAGCGTGACAGGGCGGGAGACCCAGTTCTTC. The chain uses TRBV7-2 and TRBJ2-1; D tentatively fits TRBD1 or TRBD2 (7 bases each). The CDR3 runs to 13 residues. V was cut by 5 bases and J by 13 bases, with 18 bases left in between. Germline CDR1 SGHTA, CDR2 FQGNSA.

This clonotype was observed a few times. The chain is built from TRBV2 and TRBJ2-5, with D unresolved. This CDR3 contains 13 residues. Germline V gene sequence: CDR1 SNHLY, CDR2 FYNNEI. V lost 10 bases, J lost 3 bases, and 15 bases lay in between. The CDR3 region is CATESSPKETQYF. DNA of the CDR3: TGTGCCACGGAATCCTCACCCAAAGAGACCCAGTACTTC.

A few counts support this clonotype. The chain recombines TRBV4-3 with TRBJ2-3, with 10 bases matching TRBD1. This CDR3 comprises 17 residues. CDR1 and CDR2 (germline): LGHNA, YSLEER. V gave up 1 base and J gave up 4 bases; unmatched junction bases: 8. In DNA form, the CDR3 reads TGCGCCAGCAGCCAAGGCCGGACAGGGGGTATCGCAGATACGCAGTATTTT. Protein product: CASSQGRTGGIADTQYF.

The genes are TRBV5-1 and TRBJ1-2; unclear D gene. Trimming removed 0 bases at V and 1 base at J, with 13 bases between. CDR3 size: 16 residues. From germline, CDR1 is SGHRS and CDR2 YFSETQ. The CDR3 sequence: CASSLEQGLFNYGYTF. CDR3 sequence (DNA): TGCGCCAGCAGCTTGGAGCAAGGCCTTTTTAACTATGGCTACACCTTC.

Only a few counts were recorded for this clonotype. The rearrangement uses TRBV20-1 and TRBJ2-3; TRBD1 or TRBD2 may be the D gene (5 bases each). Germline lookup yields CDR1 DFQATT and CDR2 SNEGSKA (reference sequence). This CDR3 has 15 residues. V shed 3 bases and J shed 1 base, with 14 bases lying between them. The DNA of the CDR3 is TGCAGTGCTAGCCGCTCAGGGCGGGGCACAGATACGCAGTATTTT. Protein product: CSASRSGRGTDTQYF.

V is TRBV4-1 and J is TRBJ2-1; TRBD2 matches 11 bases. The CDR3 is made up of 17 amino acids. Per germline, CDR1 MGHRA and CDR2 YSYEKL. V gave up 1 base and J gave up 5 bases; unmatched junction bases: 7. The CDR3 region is CASSQAAGTSGNNEQFF. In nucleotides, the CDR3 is TGCGCCAGCAGCCAAGCCGCCGGGACTAGCGGAAACAATGAGCAGTTCTTC.

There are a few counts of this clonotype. CDR3 sequence: CASSVRQGARDTQYF. The CDR3 DNA reads TGTGCCAGCAGCGTTCGACAGGGGGCCAGAGATACGCAGTATTTT. This rearrangement joins TRBV9 to TRBJ2-3, with 10 bases fitting TRBD1. The CDR3 is 15 amino acids. The V segment lost 2 bases and the J segment 5 bases; nucleotides outside the gene matches: 5. Looked up from germline, CDR1 is SGDLS and CDR2 is YYNGEE.

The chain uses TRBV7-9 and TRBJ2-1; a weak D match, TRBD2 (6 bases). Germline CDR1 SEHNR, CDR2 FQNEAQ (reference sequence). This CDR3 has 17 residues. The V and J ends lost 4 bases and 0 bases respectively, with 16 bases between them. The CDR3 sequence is CASSYGTHGGSYNEQFF. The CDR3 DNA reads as TGTGCCAGCAGCTATGGGACTCACGGGGGCTCCTACAATGAGCAGTTCTTC.